Listed below are T cell receptor beta chains from one sample, sequenced in a study of T cell responses to AZD1222 COVID-19 vaccine. This table comes from immunoSEQ multiplex PCR, and its TCRdb copy is limited to in-frame clones, with some not included. There are approximately 120,000 clones in the sample; 84% occur only once, and around a quarter lies in the top ten. Specimen: peripheral blood, collected 28 days after the second AZD1222 dose. The receptors were sampled from an adult who received the AZD1222 COVID-19 vaccine. The CDR3 runs from the conserved cysteine through the conserved F or W. D genes are given only for firm matches. A clone size is listed for some rows: how often the clone was seen (once, few, many), or a class if it is expanded.

j_call,cdr3_length,v_call,clone_size,d_call,cdr3_aa,cdr3_nt
TRBJ1-2,15,TRBV18,-,-,CASSQLMPAGFGYTF,TGTGCCAGCTCTCAGCTGATGCCGGCAGGGTTTGGCTACACCTTC
TRBJ1-2,13,TRBV30,-,TRBD1,CAWSGQGASGYTF,TGTGCCTGGAGTGGGCAGGGGGCGAGTGGCTACACCTTC
TRBJ2-7,13,TRBV9,-,-,CASSAPRSFQQYF,TGTGCCAGCAGCGCCCCCCGGTCATTCCAGCAGTACTTC
TRBJ1-5,15,TRBV6-5,once,-,CASRDLGRERQPQHF,TGTGCCAGCAGAGATTTAGGACGGGAACGCCAGCCCCAGCATTTT
TRBJ2-5,16,TRBV7-3,-,TRBD2,CASSLGLAGLGETQYF,TGTGCCAGCAGCCTCGGACTAGCGGGCTTAGGGGAGACCCAGTACTTC
TRBJ2-3,13,TRBV6-2/TRBV6-3,few,-,CASSYSGTGTQYF,TGTGCCAGCAGTTACTCCGGGACTGGGACGCAGTATTTT
TRBJ1-1,13,TRBV7-2,-,-,CASSTQNIFEAFF,TGTGCCAGCAGCACACAGAACATCTTTGAAGCTTTCTTT
TRBJ2-3,11,TRBV9,-,-,CASSSSDTQYF,TGTGCCAGCAGCTCATCAGATACGCAGTATTTT
TRBJ1-1,14,TRBV6-5,-,-,CASSYVPTNTEAFF,TGTGCCAGCAGTTACGTACCCACGAACACTGAAGCTTTCTTT
TRBJ1-2,16,TRBV5-6,-,TRBD1,CASSSLGDRSNYGYTF,TGTGCCAGCAGCTCCCTGGGGGACAGGTCTAACTATGGCTACACCTTC
TRBJ2-3,15,TRBV7-3,once,TRBD2,CASSFVPGLPSVQYF,TGTGCCAGCAGCTTCGTCCCGGGACTACCTTCTGTGCAGTATTTT
TRBJ2-1,16,TRBV13,-,-,CASSAPWGDSGNEQFF,TGTGCCAGCAGCGCCCCCTGGGGGGACTCGGGGAATGAGCAGTTCTTC
TRBJ1-4,14,TRBV10-2,-,-,CASSGYRVNEKLFF,TGCGCCAGCAGTGGATACAGGGTTAATGAAAAACTGTTTTTT
TRBJ1-1,14,TRBV9,-,-,CASSVDGRFTEAFF,TGTGCCAGCAGCGTAGATGGGCGGTTCACTGAAGCTTTCTTT
TRBJ1-6,12,TRBV20-1,-,-,CSASPPEAPLHF,TGCAGTGCTAGTCCTCCGGAGGCACCCCTCCACTTT
TRBJ1-3,14,TRBV9,-,-,CASKKTELGNTIYF,TGTGCCAGCAAGAAAACGGAACTTGGAAACACCATATATTTT
TRBJ2-3,12,TRBV7-9,-,-,CASSLETDTQYF,TGTGCCAGCAGCTTAGAGACAGATACGCAGTATTTT
TRBJ2-7,16,TRBV18,-,TRBD1,CASSPPTGQSSYEQYF,TGTGCCAGCTCACCACCGACAGGGCAATCCTCCTACGAGCAGTACTTC
TRBJ1-5,14,TRBV9,-,-,CASSPGGYTQPQHF,TGTGCCAGCAGCCCGGGGGGGTACACTCAGCCCCAGCATTTT
TRBJ2-2,14,TRBV7-9,-,-,CASSRDRNTGELFF,TGTGCCAGCAGCCGTGACAGAAACACCGGGGAGCTGTTTTTT
TRBJ1-4,16,TRBV13,-,-,CASSSRLGGTNEKLFF,TGTGCCAGCAGCTCGCGCTTGGGGGGGACTAATGAAAAACTGTTTTTT
TRBJ1-1,15,TRBV9,-,-,CASSALGGTFTEAFF,TGTGCCAGCAGCGCCCTAGGGGGGACATTTACTGAAGCTTTCTTT
TRBJ2-3,12,TRBV9,-,-,CASKDGTDTQYF,TGTGCCAGCAAGGATGGCACAGATACGCAGTATTTT
TRBJ2-7,14,TRBV11-3,-,-,CASSAGQGGYEQYF,TGTGCCAGCAGCGCGGGGCAGGGAGGATACGAGCAGTACTTC
TRBJ1-5,15,TRBV27,-,-,CASSSSAGPYQPQHF,TGTGCCAGCAGTTCTTCTGCGGGCCCGTATCAGCCCCAGCATTTT
TRBJ2-4,16,TRBV4-1,-,-,CASSGVGFLTKNIQYF,TGCGCCAGCAGCGGGGTTGGTTTCCTAACCAAAAACATTCAGTACTTC
TRBJ1-2,14,TRBV4-1,-,-,CASSHPRADRGYTF,TGCGCCAGCAGCCACCCCAGGGCAGATCGGGGCTACACCTTC
TRBJ2-3,16,TRBV11-2,-,-,CASSLGARGGVDTQYF,TGTGCCAGCAGCTTAGGGGCCAGGGGAGGTGTGGATACGCAGTATTTT
TRBJ2-5,19,TRBV10-1,-,TRBD2,CASSESIRTSAAEGGTQYF,TGCGCCAGCAGTGAGTCGATTAGGACTAGCGCGGCTGAAGGGGGGACCCAGTACTTC
TRBJ2-2,15,TRBV5-1,-,TRBD2,CASSLAGPDTGELFF,TGCGCCAGCAGCCTAGCGGGGCCCGACACCGGGGAGCTGTTTTTT
TRBJ1-1,14,TRBV7-2,-,-,CASSFVSLGTEAFF,TGTGCCAGCAGCTTCGTCAGTTTGGGCACTGAAGCTTTCTTT
TRBJ1-3,15,TRBV19,-,TRBD1,CASSPATGTVNTIYF,TGTGCCAGTAGTCCAGCTACCGGGACAGTAAACACCATATATTTT
TRBJ1-2,14,TRBV28,-,TRBD1,CASSSQGARDGYTF,TGTGCCAGCAGTTCGCAGGGGGCAAGGGATGGCTACACCTTC